This T cell receptor beta chain is drawn from a study of cytomegalovirus exposure and HLA in healthy donors. As for the study in general: In a previous analysis, 100 million to 140 million unique TCR beta sequences were found from some 180 million T cells.

In the PCR, 60 Vbeta and 13 Jbeta primers were used. Produced via immunoSEQ multiplex PCR; TCRdb's table is partial and in-frame only. The sample lists more than 200,000 clones, around 80% occurring once. The germline V gene has CDR1 SGHRS and CDR2 YFSETQ. V lost 1 base to trimming and J lost 7 bases, with 15 bases between them. The CDR3 spans 15 residues. The receptor's source is a man in his forties in good health and CMV-seropositive. The chain has TRBV5-1 and TRBJ1-5; D is ambiguous. The specimen sequenced was PBMCs. CDR3 sequence: CASSLTPGVNQPQHF. DNA for the CDR3: TGCGCCAGCAGCTTGACCCCCGGAGTAAACCAGCCCCAGCATTTT.